What follows are 20 T cell receptor beta chains derived from one specimen sequenced in a study of shared clonotypes between healthy human individuals. TCRdb's copy holds only in-frame clones and misses some; the assay was immunoSEQ multiplex PCR. This sample has 2 million to 2.5 million clones, with about 92% found just once. The sample taken for sequencing was naive CD4+ T cells from PBMCs. Subset indicated: CD45RA+ positively selected. These receptors were taken from a man aged 18 to 29 in good health. Some clones in this sample may be carry-over from other donors' samples.

This chain joins TRBV7-2 and TRBJ2-7; D remains unclear. The V end lost 1 base, the J end lost 5 bases, and 12 bases lay between the germline ends. The CDR3 is 14 residues long. In germline, CDR1 is SGHTA, CDR2 FQGNSA. The CDR3 region is CASSLVRILNEQYF. CDR3 coding DNA: TGTGCCAGCAGCTTAGTGAGGATTCTTAACGAGCAGTACTTC.

This clone has a single count. The chain employs TRBV7-3 and TRBJ2-1; tentative D call: TRBD1 (6 bases). The V end was cut by 5 bases, the J end by 6 bases, with 11 bases between. CDR3 length: 13 amino acids. Looked up from germline, CDR1 is SGHTA and CDR2 is FQGTGA. The CDR3 sequence: CASSRGTINEQFF. The DNA of the CDR3 is TGTGCCAGCAGCCGTGGGACAATCAATGAGCAGTTCTTC.

This clone showed up just once. The V call is TRBV28, the J call TRBJ2-5, with no clear D. The CDR3 is 14 amino acids. The V gene lost 5 bases and the J gene lost 4 bases, with 14 bases spanning the gap. CDR1 and CDR2 from the germline V gene are MDHEN and SYDVKM. The CDR3 nucleotides read TGTGCCAGCAGTCCGGACCCTCGGAGAGAGACCCAGTACTTC. It encodes CASSPDPRRETQYF. Based on the CDR3 plus reference TRBV28 and TRBJ2-5, the full variable domain is DVKVTQSSRYLVKRTGEKVFLECVQDMDHENMFWYRQDPGLGLRLIYFSYDVKMKEKGDIPEGYSVSREKKERFSLILESASTNQTSMYLCASSPDPRRETQYFGPGTRLLVL.

J is TRBJ2-2 and V is TRBV6-6; D not resolved. The CDR3 covers 13 residues. V was pared by 4 bases and J by 7 bases, with 10 bases between. Germline V lookup: CDR1 MNHNY, CDR2 SVGAGI (reference sequence). CDR3 loop: CASSSTLVGELFF. The CDR3, as DNA: TGTGCCAGCAGTTCCACCCTGGTCGGGGAGCTGTTTTTT.

The V gene is TRBV5-1, the J gene TRBJ2-7; unclear D gene. CDR1 SGHRS and CDR2 YFSETQ come from the germline V gene. The V gene lost 0 bases and the J gene lost 2 bases, with 12 bases spanning the gap. The CDR3 extends over 15 amino acids. The CDR3 region has the DNA TGCGCCAGCAGCTTGGCCGCACCGCCGCCCTACGAGCAGTACTTC. This codes for CASSLAAPPPYEQYF.

The chain carries TRBV28 and TRBJ1-1, with TRBD1 matching over 9 bases. This CDR3 comprises 15 residues. The ends lost 8 bases at V and 1 base at J; junction bases unmatched: 8. Germline loops: CDR1 MDHEN, CDR2 SYDVKM. For the CDR3, the DNA is TGTGCCAGCCACAGGGGGCAGGGGTGGAACACTGAAGCTTTCTTT. Amino acids: CASHRGQGWNTEAFF.

CDR3 bases: TGTGCCAGCAGTTTTAAGGCAGCGTCCTACGAGCAGTACTTC. Translation gives CASSFKAASYEQYF. The chain uses TRBV27 and TRBJ2-7; D is uncertain. This CDR3 has 14 amino acids. Germline values: CDR1 MNHEY, CDR2 SMNVEV (reference sequence). V lost 3 bases to trimming and J lost 1 base, with 10 bases between them.

This rearrangement joins TRBV28 to TRBJ2-7; D possibly uses TRBD1 or TRBD2 (5 bases each). CDR1 and CDR2 from the germline V gene are MDHEN and SYDVKM. The CDR3 is made up of 14 amino acids. The V and J ends lost 8 bases and 5 bases respectively, with 19 bases between them. The CDR3 spells CASGPGTRPNEQYF. CDR3 DNA: TGTGCCAGCGGGCCCGGGACCCGGCCCAACGAGCAGTACTTC.

This clone has only one observation. The rearrangement links TRBV18 to TRBJ1-2; 7 positions agree with TRBD1. Germline V lookup: CDR1 KGHSH, CDR2 LQKENI. J was trimmed by 4 bases and V by 6 bases; bases with no gene match: 11. The CDR3 spans 15 residues. The CDR3 spells CASSMDRSPLYGYTF. CDR3 DNA: TGTGCCAGCTCGATGGACAGGTCTCCTCTCTATGGCTACACCTTC.

This chain connects TRBV5-1 to TRBJ2-7; the match to TRBD1 covers 9 bases. Germline trimming cut 4 bases from V and 5 bases from J; bases unmatched to any gene: 16. The CDR3 extends over 17 amino acids. Germline CDR1 reads SGHRS; CDR2 reads YFSETQ. Written as DNA, the CDR3 is TGCGCCAGCAGCCCGACCCCGGGACAGGGATTGAGGAACGAGCAGTACTTC. This codes for CASSPTPGQGLRNEQYF. Looking up the rest from reference TRBV5-1 and TRBJ2-7 gives the full variable domain: KAGVTQTPRYLIKTRGQQVTLSCSPISGHRSVSWYQQTPGQGLQFLFEYFSETQRNKGNFPGRFSGRQFSNSRSEMNVSTLELGDSALYLCASSPTPGQGLRNEQYFGPGTRLTVT.

This clone was seen just once. This chain links TRBV5-1 with TRBJ1-4; no clear D. The ends were cut back, 4 bases at V and 8 bases at J, with 12 bases in the middle. CDR1 is SGHRS, CDR2 YFSETQ, per germline. There are 13 residues in the CDR3. CDR3 nucleotides: TGCGCCAGCAGCAGCGAAGTAGGCGAAAAACTGTTTTTT. Translated: CASSSEVGEKLFF. The full variable domain, with the rest looked up from reference TRBV5-1 and TRBJ1-4, is KAGVTQTPRYLIKTRGQQVTLSCSPISGHRSVSWYQQTPGQGLQFLFEYFSETQRNKGNFPGRFSGRQFSNSRSEMNVSTLELGDSALYLCASSSEVGEKLFFGSGTQLSVL.

This chain joins TRBV2 and TRBJ2-7, with TRBD1 identical over 9 bases. From germline, CDR1 is SNHLY and CDR2 FYNNEI. This CDR3 has 14 amino acids. With V trimmed by 6 bases and J by 5 bases, 8 bases remained unmatched. The CDR3 nucleotides are TGTGCCAGCAGCCTTGACAGGGGGGAAGACGAGCAGTACTTC. Translating it yields CASSLDRGEDEQYF.

The V and J genes are TRBV19 and TRBJ1-1; maybe TRBD1 (6 bases). Trimming stripped 5 bases from V and 5 bases from J, with 18 bases between. CDR3 size: 15 residues. Germline-derived CDR1 and CDR2 are LNHDA and SQIVND (reference sequence). CDR3: CASSVGGAAETEAFF. For the CDR3, the DNA is TGTGCCAGTAGTGTGGGGGGGGCAGCGGAGACTGAAGCTTTCTTT.

The J gene is TRBJ2-1, the V gene TRBV19, with TRBD2 matching over 11 bases. Trimming took 4 bases from V and 7 from J; bases not matched to a gene: 9. The germline CDR1 and CDR2 sequences are LNHDA and SQIVND (reference sequence). This CDR3 is built from 16 residues. The DNA of the CDR3 is TGTGCCAGTAGTAGCAGAACTAGCGGGGGCACAAATGAGCAGTTCTTC. It yields the protein CASSSRTSGGTNEQFF.

V is TRBV28 and J is TRBJ2-7, with TRBD2 identical over 10 bases. Trimming cost V 5 bases and J 3 bases; bases outside gene matches: 7. This CDR3 has 15 residues. CDR1 MDHEN and CDR2 SYDVKM come from the germline V gene. This chain's CDR3 is CASSLAGAYFYEQYF. The CDR3 coding sequence is TGTGCCAGCAGTCTAGCGGGAGCGTACTTCTACGAGCAGTACTTC.

The chain couples TRBV5-1 to TRBJ2-3; D is undetermined. The V and J ends lost 3 bases and 2 bases respectively, with 10 bases between them. The germline CDR1 and CDR2 sequences are SGHRS and YFSETQ. The CDR3 length is 14 residues. This CDR3 is CASSSQQTTDTQYF. Here the CDR3 DNA reads TGCGCCAGCAGCTCTCAACAAACCACAGATACGCAGTATTTT.

This sequence joins TRBV5-1 and TRBJ2-7; no clear D. The V end lost 4 bases, the J end lost 1 base, and 15 bases lay between the germline ends. The CDR3 runs 15 residues. Germline CDR1 is SGHRS and CDR2 is YFSETQ. The CDR3 DNA reads as TGCGCCAGCAGCCTGTTCGTGGGTCTGTCCTACGAGCAGTACTTC. As protein: CASSLFVGLSYEQYF.

The chain links TRBV19 to TRBJ1-5, with TRBD1 matching over 7 bases. Germline V gene lookup returns CDR1 LNHDA and CDR2 SQIVND (reference sequence). The length of the CDR3 is 15 residues. V lost 6 bases to trimming and J lost 4 bases; unmatched junction nucleotides: 9. CDR3 protein: CASRSYSGGNQPQHF. The CDR3 nucleotides read TGTGCCAGTAGGTCGTACTCAGGGGGGAATCAGCCCCAGCATTTT.

The CDR3 spells CASSLVGTYNEQFF. The DNA for the CDR3 is TGTGCCAGCAGCTTAGTGGGGACCTACAATGAGCAGTTCTTC. V is TRBV11-2 and J is TRBJ2-1; D is unresolved. Trimming took off 1 base at V and 2 bases at J, with 6 bases between the two ends. Germline-derived CDR1 and CDR2 are SGHAT and FQNNGV. The CDR3 is made up of 14 amino acids.

The chain joins TRBV9 to TRBJ2-2; D might be TRBD2 (5 bases). The V end was cut by 2 bases, the J end by 7 bases, with 18 bases between. CDR3 length equals 16 residues. Germline loops: CDR1 SGDLS, CDR2 YYNGEE. CDR3 residues: CASSVRRFGRSGELFF. The DNA for the CDR3 is TGTGCCAGCAGCGTCCGGAGGTTCGGAAGGAGCGGGGAGCTGTTTTTT.